The entry that follows covers one TCR beta chain sequence. The antigen is not known. This entry is derived from a study of T cell responses to AZD1222 COVID-19 vaccine. The study's findings and limits: Just 5 or 6 AZD1222 recipients tested seropositive at baseline.

Clones were read by immunoSEQ multiplex PCR, and TCRdb kept only the in-frame ones, dropping some. The sample carries around 150,000 clones, about 90% recorded once. Germline V CDR1 and CDR2: LNHNV, YYDKDF (reference sequence). This CDR3 region has 14 residues. Between the trimmed V and J ends, which lost 0 bases and 8 bases, there was a span of 11 bases. This sequence was found in an adult in good health. The sample here was peripheral blood, taken on day 0 of MenACWY control vaccination. The genes are TRBV15 and TRBJ2-1; no definite D call. The CDR3 nucleotides are TGTGCCACCAGCAGAGATCTCGGAAGATATGAGCAGTTCTTC. It yields the protein CATSRDLGRYEQFF.